The 24 T cell receptor beta chains reported below all come from one sample, sequenced in a study of cytomegalovirus exposure and HLA in healthy donors. Assay used: immunoSEQ multiplex PCR; TCRdb lists only in-frame clones, some missing. Among tens of thousands of clones listed, 90% to 95% were seen once. Sequencing was carried out using PBMCs. These receptors all come from a man between 18 and 35 years old in good health and CMV-seropositive.

This CDR3 reads CASFSSYEQYF. In DNA, the CDR3 is TGTGCCAGCTTCAGCTCCTACGAGCAGTACTTC. The chain links TRBV27 to TRBJ2-7; D ambiguous. This CDR3 region has 11 residues. Per the germline V gene, CDR1 is MNHEY and CDR2 is SMNVEV (reference sequence). V lost 8 bases and J lost 0, with 5 bases in between.

The chain joins TRBV25-1 to TRBJ2-1; 7 bases fit TRBD1. Germline lookup yields CDR1 MGHDK and CDR2 SYGVNS. The V gene end was trimmed by 4 bases and the J gene end by 9 bases; junction bases not matched to a gene: 6. This CDR3 contains 13 residues. CDR3 amino acids: CASSALNRGEQFF. DNA of the CDR3: TGTGCCAGCAGTGCGCTAAACAGGGGTGAGCAGTTCTTC.

This chain joins TRBV9 and TRBJ2-1; 8 positions agree with TRBD1. The CDR3 length is 15 residues. The germline CDR1 and CDR2 sequences are SGDLS and YYNGEE. V trimming: 7 bases; J trimming: 3 bases; junction bases outside the gene matches: 9. CDR3 nucleotides: TGTGCCAGCGGAAACCGGGACAGGCACTACAATGAGCAGTTCTTC. Protein: CASGNRDRHYNEQFF.

This sequence joins TRBV30 and TRBJ2-7; no definite D call. Per the germline V gene, CDR1 is GTSNPN and CDR2 is SVGIG (reference sequence). Between the trimmed V and J ends, which lost 1 base and 4 bases, there was a span of 5 bases. This CDR3 has 11 residues. This CDR3 reads CAWSASYEQYF. Here the CDR3 DNA reads TGTGCCTGGAGTGCCAGTTACGAGCAGTACTTC.

The chain has TRBV5-1 and TRBJ1-4; 7 positions agree with TRBD1. Germline V gives CDR1 SGHRS, CDR2 YFSETQ. The CDR3 loop spans 15 amino acids. V gave up 0 bases and J gave up 6 bases; unmatched junction bases: 5. Here the CDR3 DNA reads TGCGCCAGCAGCTTGGACAGGGGTCTAGATGAAAAACTGTTTTTT. It codes for CASSLDRGLDEKLFF.

J is TRBJ2-5 and V is TRBV7-2; 8 bases agree with TRBD2. The J segment lost 5 bases and the V segment lost 2 bases, leaving 10 bases of the junction unmatched. The CDR3 contains 16 residues. Germline V gene lookup returns CDR1 SGHTA and CDR2 FQGNSA. Here the CDR3 DNA reads TGTGCCAGCAGCTTATTTAGCGGGATGCCCGGCGAGACCCAGTACTTC. Protein: CASSLFSGMPGETQYF.

The chain joins TRBV4-2 to TRBJ2-1; 11 positions match TRBD2. V shed 0 bases, J shed 3 bases, and the junction held 1 base outside the gene matches. Per germline, CDR1 LGHNA and CDR2 YNFKEQ. The CDR3 length is 16 residues. The CDR3 here is CASSQDGTSGYNEQFF. The DNA of the CDR3 is TGTGCCAGCAGCCAAGACGGGACTAGCGGCTACAATGAGCAGTTCTTC.

The gene calls are TRBV4-3 and TRBJ2-1, with TRBD2 matching over 7 bases. This CDR3 comprises 18 residues. Germline V gene sequence: CDR1 LGHNA, CDR2 YSLEER. With 0 bases clipped from V and 7 bases from J, the junction kept 15 bases outside the gene matches. Written as DNA, the CDR3 is TGCGCCAGCAGCCAAGAGGGGGTTCCGGCGGGAGTCGGGAATGAGCAGTTCTTC. It specifies CASSQEGVPAGVGNEQFF.

V is TRBV6-1 and J is TRBJ2-7, with 7 bases aligning to TRBD1. The CDR3 consists of 15 residues. Germline V gives CDR1 MNHNS, CDR2 SASEGT. V lost 4 bases, J lost 2 bases, and 8 bases stayed unmatched. The chain's CDR3 is CASSVEGQLTYEQYF. The CDR3 DNA sequence: TGTGCCAGCAGTGTAGAGGGACAGCTTACCTACGAGCAGTACTTC.

The rearrangement uses TRBV28 and TRBJ1-4; no reliable D call. The V and J ends lost 3 bases and 0 bases respectively, with 17 bases between them. This CDR3 is 18 amino acids long. In germline, CDR1 is MDHEN, CDR2 SYDVKM. The CDR3 region has the DNA TGTGCCAGCAGTTTCATCCGGGTTGTTGGTGCAACTAATGAAAAACTGTTTTTT. Translation: CASSFIRVVGATNEKLFF.

The V call is TRBV9, the J call TRBJ2-2; possible D gene TRBD2, 6 bases. Looked up from germline, CDR1 is SGDLS and CDR2 is YYNGEE. V gave up 0 bases and J gave up 4 bases, with 19 bases separating them. The CDR3 is made up of 18 amino acids. The CDR3 region is CASSVVKSGGVGTGELFF. The CDR3 DNA sequence: TGTGCCAGCAGCGTAGTAAAGAGTGGAGGGGTAGGCACCGGGGAGCTGTTTTTT. Drawing the rest from reference TRBV9 and TRBJ2-2, the complete variable domain is DSGVTQTPKHLITATGQRVTLRCSPRSGDLSVYWYQQSLDQGLQFLIQYYNGEERAKGNILERFSAQQFPDLHSELNLSSLELGDSALYFCASSVVKSGGVGTGELFFGEGSRLTVL.

This chain uses TRBV7-9 with TRBJ2-7, with 8 bases matching TRBD2. Germline loops: CDR1 SEHNR, CDR2 FQNEAQ (reference sequence). The CDR3 sequence is 15 residues long. With V trimmed by 4 bases and J by 0 bases, 5 bases remained unmatched. The CDR3 sequence is CASSSGGRDSYEQYF. The CDR3 bases are TGTGCCAGCAGCTCGGGGGGGAGAGACTCCTACGAGCAGTACTTC.

Here the CDR3 DNA reads TGTGCCAGAAGCTCAACGGGAGGCCGCACCTACAATGAGCAGTTCTTC. This sequence encodes CARSSTGGRTYNEQFF. The chain combines TRBV7-5 with TRBJ2-1; the DNA was not used to check the table's D call, TRBD2. TRBV7-5 is recorded as a pseudogene. The CDR3 runs 16 residues.

This rearrangement joins TRBV11-3 to TRBJ1-1, with 8 bases aligning to TRBD1. Germline lookup yields CDR1 SGHNT and CDR2 YENEEA. The V and J ends lost 0 bases and 4 bases, in that order; junction bases with no gene match: 7. The CDR3 sequence is 16 residues long. This chain's CDR3 is CASSLEDREGGTEAFF. Here the CDR3 DNA reads TGTGCCAGCAGCTTAGAGGACAGGGAGGGAGGCACTGAAGCTTTCTTT.

CDR3 residues: CASSILAGGPDEQFF. DNA for the CDR3: TGTGCCAGCAGTATTTTAGCGGGGGGGCCCGATGAGCAGTTCTTC. The gene calls are TRBV6-1 and TRBJ2-1, with 11 bases that match TRBD2. J was trimmed by 8 bases and V by 5 bases; bases with no gene match: 8. The germline V gene encodes CDR1 MNHNS and CDR2 SASEGT. The CDR3 is 15 amino acids.

This clone has just one count. The CDR3 coding sequence is TGTGCCAGCAGCGTCGCTCCAATACGAGGTAAAGCTTTCTTT. Its translation: CASSVAPIRGKAFF. The rearrangement joins TRBV9 to TRBJ1-1, with D unclear. The CDR3 runs to 14 residues. Germline CDR1 is SGDLS and CDR2 is YYNGEE. Trimming shortened V by 2 bases and J by 9 bases, and 17 bases separated the two germline ends. Complete variable domain (other parts from reference TRBV9 and TRBJ1-1): DSGVTQTPKHLITATGQRVTLRCSPRSGDLSVYWYQQSLDQGLQFLIQYYNGEERAKGNILERFSAQQFPDLHSELNLSSLELGDSALYFCASSVAPIRGKAFFGQGTRLTVV.

CDR3 protein: CASSSGVGQGMNEQFF. The CDR3 nucleotides read TGTGCCAGCAGTTCCGGAGTGGGACAGGGTATGAATGAGCAGTTCTTC. V is TRBV27 and J is TRBJ2-1, with 9 bases aligning to TRBD1. The CDR3 length is 16 residues. Germline V gene sequence: CDR1 MNHEY, CDR2 SMNVEV (reference sequence). V dropped 4 bases and J dropped 7; count of bases not matched to a gene: 11.

The rearrangement uses TRBV15 and TRBJ2-2; TRBD1 agrees at 8 bases. Trimming cost V 0 bases and J 1 base; bases outside gene matches: 1. CDR3 size: 16 residues. Germline CDR1 and CDR2: LNHNV and YYDKDF (reference sequence). Written as DNA, the CDR3 is TGTGCCACCAGCAGAGACGGGACAGGGAACACCGGGGAGCTGTTTTTT. Its translation: CATSRDGTGNTGELFF.

This clone was observed a single time. This chain uses TRBV14 with TRBJ1-2, with a weak D call TRBD1 (6 bases). The germline V gene encodes CDR1 SGHDN and CDR2 FVKESK. V shed 1 base and J shed 0 bases, with 12 bases lying between them. The CDR3 spans 16 residues. CDR3 bases: TGTGCCAGCAGCCAAGGGACAGCTATAGCTAACTATGGCTACACCTTC. Translated: CASSQGTAIANYGYTF.

The rearrangement uses TRBV4-1 and TRBJ2-1, with D unresolved. This CDR3 comprises 16 residues. Germline V gene sequence: CDR1 MGHRA, CDR2 YSYEKL. The V gene lost 1 base and the J gene lost 0 bases, with 10 bases spanning the gap. CDR3 amino acids: CASSQVPGSSYNEQFF. The CDR3 coding sequence is TGCGCCAGCAGCCAAGTACCAGGCAGCTCCTACAATGAGCAGTTCTTC.

In DNA form, the CDR3 reads TGTGCCAGCAGCGTAGATTCCAGGGATCAGCCCCAGCATTTT. Encoded protein: CASSVDSRDQPQHF. V usage is TRBV9 and J usage is TRBJ1-5; weak D call: TRBD1 (5 bases). Per the germline V gene, CDR1 is SGDLS and CDR2 is YYNGEE. V lost 0 bases and J 5 bases, leaving 9 bases between the germline ends. The CDR3 is 14 residues long.

This clone has more than one count but fewer than ten. The chain has TRBV5-6 and TRBJ1-3; D is perhaps TRBD1 (6 bases). V was clipped by 3 bases and J by 2 bases, with 15 bases between them. Germline V gene sequence: CDR1 SGHDT, CDR2 YYEEEE. The CDR3 has 16 residues. The CDR3 bases are TGTGCCAGCAGCTGGTACTGGGACACCGCTGGAAACACCATATATTTT. Translated: CASSWYWDTAGNTIYF. Full variable domain (rest looked up from reference TRBV5-6 and TRBJ1-3): DAGVTQSPTHLIKTRGQQVTLRCSPKSGHDTVSWYQQALGQGPQFIFQYYEEEERQRGNFPDRFSGHQFPNYSSELNVNALLLGDSALYLCASSWYWDTAGNTIYFGEGSWLTVV.

This rearrangement joins TRBV29-1 to TRBJ2-1; D is uncertain. Trimming shortened V by 3 bases and J by 3 bases, and 12 bases separated the two germline ends. This CDR3 is 14 amino acids long. Germline V gene data show CDR1 as SQVTM and CDR2 as ANQGSEA. The CDR3 bases are TGCAGCGTTGAGGGCAGGAAGGACTACAATGAGCAGTTCTTC. Its protein product is CSVEGRKDYNEQFF.

The V gene is TRBV28, the J gene TRBJ2-1, with 8 nucleotides matching TRBD2. V was clipped by 6 bases and J by 7 bases; unmatched bases: 5. This CDR3 spans 13 amino acids. Germline V gene sequence: CDR1 MDHEN, CDR2 SYDVKM. The CDR3 coding sequence is TGTGCCAGCAGGGGGACTAGACTAAATGAGCAGTTCTTC. This sequence encodes CASRGTRLNEQFF.